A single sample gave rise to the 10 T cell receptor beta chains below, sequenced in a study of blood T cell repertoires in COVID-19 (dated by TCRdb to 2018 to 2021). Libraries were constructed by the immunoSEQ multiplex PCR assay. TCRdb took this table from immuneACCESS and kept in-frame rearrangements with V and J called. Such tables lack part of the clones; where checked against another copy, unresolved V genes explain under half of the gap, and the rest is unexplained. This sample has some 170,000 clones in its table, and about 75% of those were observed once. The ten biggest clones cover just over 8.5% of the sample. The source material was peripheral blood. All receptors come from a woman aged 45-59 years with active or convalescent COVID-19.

The CDR3 spells CASSPRTGGYTEAFF. The CDR3 DNA follows: TGTGCCAGCTCACCGCGGACAGGGGGTTACACTGAAGCTTTCTTT. This rearrangement joins TRBV18 to TRBJ1-1; 10 bases agree with TRBD1. There are 15 residues in the CDR3. Germline assignment: CDR1 KGHSH and CDR2 LQKENI. V lost 3 bases to trimming and J lost 3 bases; unmatched junction nucleotides: 4. Full variable domain (rest looked up from reference TRBV18 and TRBJ1-1): NAGVMQNPRHLVRRRGQEARLRCSPMKGHSHVYWYRQLPEEGLKFMVYLQKENIIDESGMPKERFSAEFPKEGPSILRIQQVVRGDSAAYFCASSPRTGGYTEAFFGQGTRLTVV.

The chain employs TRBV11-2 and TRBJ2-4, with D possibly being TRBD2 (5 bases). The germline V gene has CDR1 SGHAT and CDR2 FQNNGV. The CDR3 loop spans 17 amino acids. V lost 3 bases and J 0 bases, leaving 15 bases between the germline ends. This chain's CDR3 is CASSFPPSRLAKNIQYF. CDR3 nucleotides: TGTGCCAGCAGCTTCCCCCCTAGCAGACTAGCCAAAAACATTCAGTACTTC.

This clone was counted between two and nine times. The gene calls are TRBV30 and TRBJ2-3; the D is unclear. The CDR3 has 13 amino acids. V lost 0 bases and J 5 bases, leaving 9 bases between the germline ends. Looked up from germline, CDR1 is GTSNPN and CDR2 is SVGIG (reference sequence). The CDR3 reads CAWSVGLLDTQYF. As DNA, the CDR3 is TGTGCCTGGAGTGTGGGCTTATTAGATACGCAGTATTTT.

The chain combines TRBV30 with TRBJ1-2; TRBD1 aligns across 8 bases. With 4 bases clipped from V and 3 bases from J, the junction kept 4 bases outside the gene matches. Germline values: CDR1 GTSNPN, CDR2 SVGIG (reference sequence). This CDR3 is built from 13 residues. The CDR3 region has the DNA TGTGCCTGGACAGGGGGCAGAGACTATGGCTACACCTTC. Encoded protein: CAWTGGRDYGYTF.

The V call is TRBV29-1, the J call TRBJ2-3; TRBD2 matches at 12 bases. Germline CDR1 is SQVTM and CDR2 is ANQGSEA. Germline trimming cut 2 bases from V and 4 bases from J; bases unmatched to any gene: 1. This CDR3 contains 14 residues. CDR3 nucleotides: TGCAGCGTTGAACTAGCGGGGGGGTCAGATACGCAGTATTTT. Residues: CSVELAGGSDTQYF.

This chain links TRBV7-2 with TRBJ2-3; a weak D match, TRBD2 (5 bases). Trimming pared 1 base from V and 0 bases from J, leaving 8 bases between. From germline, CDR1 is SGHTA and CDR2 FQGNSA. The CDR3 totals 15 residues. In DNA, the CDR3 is TGTGCCAGCAGCTTAGTGGCGGGTAGCACAGATACGCAGTATTTT. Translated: CASSLVAGSTDTQYF.

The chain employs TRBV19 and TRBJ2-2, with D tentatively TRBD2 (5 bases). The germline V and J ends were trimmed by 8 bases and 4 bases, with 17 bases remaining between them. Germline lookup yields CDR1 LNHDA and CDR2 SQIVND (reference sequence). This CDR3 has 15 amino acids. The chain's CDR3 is CASYPRSAPTGELFF. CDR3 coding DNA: TGTGCCAGTTACCCTCGTAGCGCGCCCACCGGGGAGCTGTTTTTT.

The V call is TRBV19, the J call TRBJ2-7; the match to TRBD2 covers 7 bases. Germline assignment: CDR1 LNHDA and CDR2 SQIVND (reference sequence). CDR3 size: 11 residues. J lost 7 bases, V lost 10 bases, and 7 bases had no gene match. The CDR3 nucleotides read TGTGCCACCGGGGGGAACGGGGAGCAGTACTTC. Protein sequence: CATGGNGEQYF.

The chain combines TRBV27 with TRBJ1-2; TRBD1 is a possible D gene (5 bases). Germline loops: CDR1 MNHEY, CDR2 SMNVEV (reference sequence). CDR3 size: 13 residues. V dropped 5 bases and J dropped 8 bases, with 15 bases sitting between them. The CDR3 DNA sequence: TGTGCCAGCAGTCGGACCCGGGAGGGGGGCTACACCTTC. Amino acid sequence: CASSRTREGGYTF.

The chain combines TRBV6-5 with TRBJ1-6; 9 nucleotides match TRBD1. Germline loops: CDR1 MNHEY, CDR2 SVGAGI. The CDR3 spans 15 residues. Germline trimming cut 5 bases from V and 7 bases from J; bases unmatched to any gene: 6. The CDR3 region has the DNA TGTGCCAGCAGTCGGGACAGGGTTACGAATTCACCCCTCCACTTT. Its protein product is CASSRDRVTNSPLHF.